The rows below give T cell receptor beta chains drawn from one sample of a study of T cell responses to AZD1222 COVID-19 vaccine. Method: immunoSEQ multiplex PCR; TCRdb's copy keeps in-frame clones and lacks some. The profile covers 150,000 to 200,000 clones, with 90% to 95% appearing a single time and approximately 4.8% taken by the ten largest. This specimen was peripheral blood, taken 28 days after the second AZD1222 dose. These receptors originate from an adult who received the AZD1222 COVID-19 vaccine. Both conserved end residues are part of each CDR3. Each record gives: V gene, J gene, clone size, D gene, CDR3 DNA, CDR3 protein. A D gene is named only where the DNA matches it firmly. Clone size is shown for a subset of rows, as once, few, many or a class of expanded clone.

TRBV7-9,TRBJ2-7,NA,NA,TGTGCCAGCAGTAAGTGGCCCGAGCAGTACTTC,CASSKWPEQYF
TRBV6-1,TRBJ2-7,NA,TRBD1,TGTGCCAGCAGTGAAGAGGACAGGGGTGGCTACCGGGAGCAGTACTTC,CASSEEDRGGYREQYF
TRBV5-6,TRBJ1-2,NA,NA,TGTGCCAGCGCGCTCAGGGAGCTAGCTAACTATGGCTACACCTTC,CASALRELANYGYTF
TRBV30,TRBJ1-6,NA,NA,TGTGCCTGGAGTGTTAGGGGCAGTAATTCACCCCTCCACTTT,CAWSVRGSNSPLHF
TRBV19,TRBJ1-5,NA,TRBD1,TGTGCCAGTAGTTTTCCAGGGGGCGCGGGCAATCAGCCCCAGCATTTT,CASSFPGGAGNQPQHF
TRBV2,TRBJ1-6,NA,NA,TGTGCCAGCCAAACCGGTTCACCCCTCCACTTT,CASQTGSPLHF
TRBV6-2/TRBV6-3,TRBJ1-1,NA,NA,TGTGCCAGCAGTTACCCCACTGAAGCTTTCTTT,CASSYPTEAFF
TRBV29-1,TRBJ1-1,NA,NA,TGCAGCGTTGTGAGAAACACTGAAGCTTTCTTT,CSVVRNTEAFF
TRBV5-4,TRBJ1-2,once,NA,TGTGCCAGCAGCTTGGAGGGGATCAATGGCTACACCTTC,CASSLEGINGYTF
TRBV25-1,TRBJ2-7,NA,TRBD1,TGTGCCAGCACCCCCCCGGGACAGGGGGTCTACGAGCAGTACTTC,CASTPPGQGVYEQYF
TRBV2,TRBJ2-2,NA,NA,TGTGCCAGCACGGACACCGGGGAGCTGTTTTTT,CASTDTGELFF
TRBV2,TRBJ1-1,NA,NA,TGTGCCAGCAGTGACTTAGGGCAGCTTGAAGCTTTCTTT,CASSDLGQLEAFF
TRBV19,TRBJ1-3,NA,TRBD1,TGTGCCAGTACCAACGCCAGGGGGAGCTCTGGAAACACCATATATTTT,CASTNARGSSGNTIYF
TRBV27,TRBJ1-5,NA,TRBD1,TGTGCCAGCAGTCCACACAGGGGGGGCAATCAGCCCCAGCATTTT,CASSPHRGGNQPQHF
TRBV19,TRBJ1-1,NA,NA,TGTGCCAGTAGAAATCAGGGCTCTATTTTGAACACTGAAGCTTTCTTT,CASRNQGSILNTEAFF
TRBV11-2,TRBJ1-5,NA,NA,TGTGCCAGCAGCTTAGGGGGAAGCAATCAGCCCCAGCATTTT,CASSLGGSNQPQHF
TRBV28,TRBJ1-3,NA,TRBD1,TGTGCCAGCAGCTCGCCGGGACAGGGGACTGGAAACACCATATATTTT,CASSSPGQGTGNTIYF
TRBV5-4,TRBJ2-2,NA,NA,TGTGCCAGCAGCCCGGTGGTGACCGGGGAGCTGTTTTTT,CASSPVVTGELFF
TRBV7-9,TRBJ2-3,NA,TRBD2,TGTGCCAGCGGGACTAGTAACGCAGATACGCAGTATTTT,CASGTSNADTQYF
TRBV15,TRBJ1-4,once,NA,TGTGCCACCAGCAGAGAGTGGCAGGGAGAAAAACTGTTTTTT,CATSREWQGEKLFF
TRBV19,TRBJ1-2,NA,NA,TGTGCCAGTAGTACCCGGGACACAACTAACTATGGCTACACCTTC,CASSTRDTTNYGYTF
TRBV6-6,TRBJ2-3,NA,NA,TGTGCCAGCGTCAAGGGGGGTACGACCAGAGATACGCAGTATTTT,CASVKGGTTRDTQYF